The next 14 T cell receptor beta chains were all read from a single sample in a study of T cell repertoires in cytomegalovirus infection. TCRdb processed the reads anew with MiXCR; each CDR3 protein has one entry. The sample has fewer than 550,000 distinct CDR3 sequences, 11% seen once. The sequenced material came from PBMCs. These receptors were taken from a human donor in good health (CMV status not recorded). Some clones in this sample may be carry-over from other donors' samples.

In this sample, this clonotype turned up a few times. The chain joins TRBV9 to TRBJ2-7, with 9 nucleotides matching TRBD1. CDR1 and CDR2 from the germline V gene are SGDLS and YYNGEE. CDR3 length: 15 amino acids. V gave up 3 bases and J gave up 2 bases; unmatched junction bases: 6. The DNA for the CDR3 is TGTGCCAGCAGCGGGGGACAGGGAGGGGCCTACGAGCAGTACTTC. As protein: CASSGGQGGAYEQYF.

Worth noting for this clonotype: Sequence at one end of the junction differs from germline and may be a read error. The chain has TRBV12-3 or TRBV12-4 and TRBJ2-2; 11 nucleotides align to TRBD2. CDR3 length equals 15 residues. CDR3 sequence reads: CASSLAGGLGGELFF. The DNA of the CDR3 is TGTGCCAGCAGTCTAGCGGGGGGCCTGGGCGGGGAGCTGTTTTTT.

The chain carries TRBV10-3 and TRBJ1-5; D ambiguous. V lost 4 bases and J 4 bases, leaving 8 bases between the germline ends. This CDR3 has 13 residues. Germline CDR1 reads ENHRY; CDR2 reads SYGVKD. The CDR3 reads CAISGAGNQPQHF. As DNA, the CDR3 is TGTGCCATCAGTGGCGCGGGGAATCAGCCCCAGCATTTT.

This clonotype was seen more than once but under ten times. The chain is built from TRBV20-1 and TRBJ2-4; D call uncertain. Germline V gene lookup returns CDR1 DFQATT and CDR2 SNEGSKA (reference sequence). The CDR3 contains 10 residues. V was shortened by 6 bases and J by 11 bases, with 11 bases between the two germline ends. The CDR3 is CSANTYVQYF. The CDR3 DNA reads TGCAGTGCAAATACGTATGTTCAGTACTTC.

This chain connects TRBV19 to TRBJ2-7; 7 bases agree with TRBD2. This CDR3 contains 15 residues. Germline values: CDR1 LNHDA, CDR2 SQIVND (reference sequence). The V segment lost 9 bases and the J segment 0 bases; nucleotides outside the gene matches: 11. CDR3 sequence reads: CASSVGLADSYEQYF. The CDR3 DNA reads TGTGCCAGCTCGGTTGGGCTAGCGGACTCCTACGAGCAGTACTTC.

This clonotype was recorded at least ten times. CDR3 in DNA: TGTGCTAGTGGTTTGGGGACAGGGGGCGAAGCTTTCTTT. Its protein is CASGLGTGGEAFF. The rearrangement links TRBV12-5 to TRBJ1-1; 11 bases line up with TRBD1. The CDR3 totals 13 residues. Germline values: CDR1 LGHNT, CDR2 FRNRAP. V trimming: 1 base; J trimming: 8 bases; junction bases outside the gene matches: 0.

This clonotype was seen many times. This rearrangement joins TRBV10-3 to TRBJ2-7; 10 bases map to TRBD2. V dropped 0 bases and J dropped 0; count of bases not matched to a gene: 5. The CDR3 has 17 amino acids. CDR1 ENHRY and CDR2 SYGVKD come from the germline V gene. DNA for the CDR3: TGTGCCATCAGTGAGTCGGATAGCGGGAGGAGCTCCTACGAGCAGTACTTC. Translated: CAISESDSGRSSYEQYF.

The rearrangement joins TRBV10-1 to TRBJ2-1, with no clear D. V lost 4 bases and J lost 9, with 10 bases in between. This CDR3 has 12 amino acids. Germline CDR1 reads WNHNN; CDR2 reads SYGVQD (reference sequence). In DNA form, the CDR3 reads TGCGCCAGCAGTGCCCCATGGAGTGAGCAGTTCTTC. Its translation: CASSAPWSEQFF.

The CDR3 DNA sequence: TGTGCCAGCAACGGGTATTCACCCCTCCACTTT. Its protein is CASNGYSPLHF. This rearrangement joins TRBV6-6 to TRBJ1-6, with no clear D. The ends were cut back, 7 bases at V and 8 bases at J, with 6 bases in the middle. The CDR3 contains 11 residues. Germline V gene lookup returns CDR1 MNHNY and CDR2 SVGAGI (reference sequence).

This clonotype was counted ten times or more. The V and J genes are TRBV24-1 and TRBJ2-2; D may be TRBD1 (5 bases). Germline loops: CDR1 KGHDR, CDR2 SFDVKD. V lost 4 bases to trimming and J lost 1 base, with 12 bases between them. The CDR3 contains 16 residues. The CDR3 protein is CATSDLAGQNTGELFF. CDR3 DNA: TGTGCCACCAGTGACCTGGCAGGACAGAACACCGGGGAGCTGTTTTTT.

The chain has TRBV6-1 and TRBJ1-2; 10 positions agree with TRBD1. Germline-derived CDR1 and CDR2 are MNHNS and SASEGT. The V gene end was trimmed by 7 bases and the J gene end by 4 bases; junction bases not matched to a gene: 6. This CDR3 spans 14 amino acids. The CDR3 loop is CASIPTGGSYGYTF. DNA for the CDR3: TGTGCCAGCATCCCGACAGGGGGCAGCTATGGCTACACCTTC.

At least ten counts were recorded for this clonotype. The chain recombines TRBV20-1 with TRBJ1-1; 7 bases line up with TRBD1. The CDR3 contains 15 residues. The germline V gene encodes CDR1 DFQATT and CDR2 SNEGSKA (reference sequence). Trimming cost V 1 base and J 1 base; bases outside gene matches: 6. In DNA, the CDR3 is TGCAGTGCTAGAGGACAGGGTGGAAAGAACACTGAAGCTTTCTTT. Translating gives CSARGQGGKNTEAFF.

Only a few counts were recorded for this clonotype. The J gene is TRBJ1-3, the V gene TRBV29-1; tentatively, D is TRBD1 (6 bases). V lost 4 bases to trimming and J lost 1 base, with 17 bases between them. The CDR3 spans 16 residues. Germline CDR1 is SQVTM and CDR2 is ANQGSEA. The CDR3 loop reads CSVVGASSFSGNTIYF. The CDR3 DNA reads TGCAGCGTTGTGGGGGCCTCGTCTTTTTCTGGAAACACCATATATTTT.

This clonotype was observed many times. The V call is TRBV7-9, the J call TRBJ1-1; TRBD1 aligns across 11 bases. Germline assignment: CDR1 SEHNR and CDR2 FQNEAQ (reference sequence). This CDR3 has 16 amino acids. V was clipped by 7 bases and J by 3 bases; unmatched bases: 10. The CDR3 sequence: CASTDTGTGGDTEAFF. DNA for the CDR3: TGTGCCAGCACCGATACCGGGACAGGGGGAGACACTGAAGCTTTCTTT.